Following are 21 T cell receptor beta chains from one sample sequenced in a study of blood T cell repertoires in COVID-19. Sequencing was performed with immunoSEQ multiplex PCR; in TCRdb, only in-frame clones are kept and a portion is missing. Here the sample spans under 200,000 clones, around 84% being singletons. Input material: peripheral blood. The receptors originated from a woman aged 70-85 years with COVID-19, enrolled during active disease.

This clone was detected only a few times. The chain uses TRBV6-5 and TRBJ1-2, with D hard to call. The CDR3 has 15 residues. Germline V gene data show CDR1 as MNHEY and CDR2 as SVGAGI. V lost 5 bases, J lost 0 bases, and 13 bases lay in between. The CDR3 spells CASSNPGSANYGYTF. The CDR3 bases are TGTGCCAGCAGTAATCCGGGGTCAGCTAACTATGGCTACACCTTC.

The genes are TRBV28 and TRBJ2-7, with 12 nucleotides matching TRBD2. Unmatched junction bases numbered 3, after V lost 7 bases and J lost 5 bases. There are 13 residues in the CDR3. The germline gives CDR1 MDHEN, CDR2 SYDVKM. The CDR3, as DNA: TGTGCCAGCACCCCTAGCGGGAGGGACGAGCAGTACTTC. This codes for CASTPSGRDEQYF.

V gene TRBV4-2 combines with J gene TRBJ2-3; no definite D call. CDR3 length equals 13 residues. The germline V gene encodes CDR1 LGHNA and CDR2 YNFKEQ. V gave up 2 bases and J gave up 6 bases, with 9 bases separating them. The CDR3 nucleotides read TGTGCCAGCAGCCAAAGCCTAGTCGATACGCAGTATTTT. Translating gives CASSQSLVDTQYF.

The rearrangement uses TRBV6-5 and TRBJ2-7; possible D gene TRBD1, 6 bases. V lost 8 bases and J 0 bases, leaving 17 bases between the germline ends. The germline gives CDR1 MNHEY, CDR2 SVGAGI. CDR3 size: 15 residues. The CDR3 sequence is CASQGQNNPSYEQYV. CDR3 in DNA: TGTGCCAGCCAAGGACAGAATAATCCCTCCTACGAGCAGTACGTC.

The J gene is TRBJ1-4, the V gene TRBV18; D is possibly TRBD1 (6 bases). The CDR3 has 15 residues. The V end lost 4 bases, the J end lost 2 bases, and 11 bases lay between the germline ends. The germline gives CDR1 KGHSH, CDR2 LQKENI. Here the CDR3 DNA reads TGTGCCAGCTCACAACAGGGAGCGACTAATGAAAAACTGTTTTTT. Translation: CASSQQGATNEKLFF.

J is TRBJ2-7 and V is TRBV27, with 7 bases aligning to TRBD1. Germline V gene sequence: CDR1 MNHEY, CDR2 SMNVEV (reference sequence). After removal of 2 bases from V and 2 bases from J, the junction contained 12 bases not matched to a gene. This CDR3 region has 17 residues. This chain's CDR3 is CASSLHWLGTETYEQYF. In DNA form, the CDR3 reads TGTGCCAGCAGTTTACACTGGCTCGGGACAGAGACCTACGAGCAGTACTTC.

This rearrangement joins TRBV6-5 to TRBJ2-7; 7 bases agree with TRBD2. The germline CDR1 and CDR2 sequences are MNHEY and SVGAGI. V lost 6 bases and J lost 5; bases outside the gene matches: 1. The CDR3 runs 11 residues. DNA for the CDR3: TGTGCCAGCAGCCGGGGGGACGAGCAGTACGTC. Its protein product is CASSRGDEQYV.

The chain employs TRBV5-4 and TRBJ2-1; TRBD1 matches 8 bases. There are 15 residues in the CDR3. V was pared by 2 bases and J by 1 base, with 2 bases of the junction left unmatched. Looked up from germline, CDR1 is SGHNT and CDR2 is YYREEE (reference sequence). The CDR3 bases are TGTGCCAGCAGCTTCCGACAGGGGTCCTACAATGAGCAGTTCTTC. This sequence encodes CASSFRQGSYNEQFF.

V is TRBV30 and J is TRBJ2-1; D not certain. There are 11 residues in the CDR3. Germline-derived CDR1 and CDR2 are GTSNPN and SVGIG (reference sequence). V dropped 3 bases and J dropped 4 bases, with 4 bases sitting between them. DNA of the CDR3: TGTGCCTGGAGCTATTACAATGAGCAGTTCTTC. It codes for CAWSYYNEQFF.

In its sample, this clone was seen once. The J gene is TRBJ1-5, the V gene TRBV6-1; D is unclear. V lost 0 bases to trimming and J lost 7 bases, with 10 bases between them. CDR3 size: 14 residues. Germline V gene lookup returns CDR1 MNHNS and CDR2 SASEGT. In DNA form, the CDR3 reads TGTGCCAGCAGTGAAGCACGGGTCGACCAGCCCCAGCATTTT. It specifies CASSEARVDQPQHF.

The rearrangement joins TRBV19 to TRBJ1-1, with TRBD1 as a possible D gene (5 bases). V dropped 4 bases and J dropped 3 bases, with 15 bases sitting between them. Germline V gene sequence: CDR1 LNHDA, CDR2 SQIVND (reference sequence). The CDR3 is 15 residues long. CDR3 sequence: CASSTMVRGDTEAFF. CDR3 sequence (DNA): TGTGCCAGTAGTACCATGGTGCGGGGCGACACTGAAGCTTTCTTT.

The rearrangement uses TRBV10-3 and TRBJ2-3, with D tentatively TRBD1 (5 bases). CDR3 length equals 15 residues. Germline V gene sequence: CDR1 ENHRY, CDR2 SYGVKD. Trimming stripped 1 base from V and 5 bases from J, with 13 bases between. CDR3 sequence: CAISELPNQGDTQYF. For the CDR3, the DNA is TGTGCCATCAGTGAGTTACCCAACCAGGGAGATACGCAGTATTTT.

Only one count was recorded for this clone. J is TRBJ2-7 and V is TRBV7-9; a weak D match, TRBD2 (5 bases). Germline V lookup: CDR1 SEHNR, CDR2 FQNEAQ (reference sequence). The CDR3 covers 15 residues. The V end lost 5 bases, the J end lost 5 bases, and 19 bases lay between the germline ends. CDR3 coding DNA: TGTGCCAGCAGCCCTGCTGCGACGGGGTCCAACGAGCAGTACTTC. This translates into CASSPAATGSNEQYF.

The chain combines TRBV27 with TRBJ1-6; D ambiguous. The CDR3 has 15 amino acids. Germline lookup yields CDR1 MNHEY and CDR2 SMNVEV (reference sequence). V lost 2 bases to trimming and J lost 3 bases, with 8 bases between them. CDR3 nucleotide sequence: TGTGCCAGCAGTTTACGAGGGTACTATAATTCACCCCTCCACTTT. Amino acids: CASSLRGYYNSPLHF.

The chain carries TRBV27 and TRBJ1-1, with D possibly being TRBD1 (5 bases). Germline V CDR1 and CDR2: MNHEY, SMNVEV (reference sequence). The V gene lost 2 bases and the J gene lost 5 bases, with 12 bases spanning the gap. The CDR3 is made up of 14 amino acids. CDR3 amino acids: CASSLVWGGTEAFF. CDR3 DNA: TGTGCCAGCAGTTTAGTGTGGGGGGGGACTGAAGCTTTCTTT.

V is TRBV24-1 and J is TRBJ2-2; D may be TRBD1 (5 bases). This CDR3 is 15 amino acids long. Germline CDR1 is KGHDR and CDR2 is SFDVKD. V was shortened by 5 bases and J by 1 base, with 10 bases between the two germline ends. The CDR3 loop reads CATSVAGQNTGELFF. The DNA for the CDR3 is TGTGCCACCAGTGTTGCTGGACAGAACACCGGGGAGCTGTTTTTT.

The J gene is TRBJ2-7, the V gene TRBV4-1, with 8 nucleotides matching TRBD1. V lost 0 bases to trimming and J lost 4 bases; unmatched junction nucleotides: 8. CDR1 is MGHRA, CDR2 YSYEKL, per germline. This CDR3 has 16 amino acids. The CDR3 spells CASSQERSGQEYEQYV. The CDR3 region has the DNA TGCGCCAGCAGCCAAGAAAGGTCGGGACAGGAGTACGAGCAGTACGTC.

Here the CDR3 reads CASKGGQVGEQYF. The CDR3 DNA follows: TGTGCCAGCAAAGGTGGACAGGTGGGCGAGCAGTACTTC. The chain joins TRBV3-1 (or the pseudogene TRBV3-2) to TRBJ2-7; 7 bases line up with TRBD1. Germline V gene sequence: CDR1 LGHDT, CDR2 YNNKEL (reference sequence). The CDR3 has 13 residues. With 7 bases clipped from V and 6 bases from J, the junction kept 9 bases outside the gene matches.

This chain uses TRBV30 with TRBJ2-7; the match to TRBD2 covers 8 bases. J was trimmed by 4 bases and V by 3 bases; bases with no gene match: 5. Germline loops: CDR1 GTSNPN, CDR2 SVGIG (reference sequence). CDR3 size: 13 residues. The chain's CDR3 is CAWRSGRMYEQYF. The DNA of the CDR3 is TGTGCCTGGAGAAGCGGGAGAATGTACGAGCAGTACTTC. The variable domain in full, with the rest retrieved from reference TRBV30 and TRBJ2-7, is SQTIHQWPATLVQPVGSPLSLECTVEGTSNPNLYWYRQAAGRGLQLLFYSVGIGQISSEVPQNLSASRPQDRQFILSSKKLLLSDSGFYLCAWRSGRMYEQYFGPGTRLTVT.

This clone was seen a few times. V usage is TRBV28 and J usage is TRBJ2-2, with 7 bases fitting TRBD2. CDR3 length: 18 residues. V shed 1 base and J 4 bases; nucleotides not matched to a gene: 12. Germline V CDR1 and CDR2: MDHEN, SYDVKM. CDR3 in amino acids: CASSLSGALGGLTGELFF. The DNA of the CDR3 is TGTGCCAGCAGTTTATCCGGGGCCTTGGGAGGGCTCACCGGGGAGCTGTTTTTT.

The gene calls are TRBV9 and TRBJ1-3; 8 bases match TRBD1. Germline values: CDR1 SGDLS, CDR2 YYNGEE. The junction had 4 bases not matched to a gene; V was cut back by 3 bases and J by 2 bases. The CDR3 totals 15 residues. CDR3 nucleotide sequence: TGTGCCAGCAGCGCGACGACAGGGGCTGGAAACACCATATATTTT. Translated, it gives CASSATTGAGNTIYF.